These T cell receptor delta chains were read from a single sample in a study of gamma-delta chains in newborns, infants, children. TCRdb redid clone calling on the reads using CATT. The profile shows 9,000 to 9,500 delta-chain clones, approximately 24% of them singletons. Material: blood. Source of these receptors: a child who was a newborn, infant or young child, either healthy, febrile or measles-vaccinated (not recorded which). CDR3s include the opening cysteine and the closing phenylalanine or tryptophan. The D gene is left open where the match is weak. Clone size is shown for a subset of rows, as once, few, many or a class of expanded clone.

size: few; D: TRDD2; J: TRDJ1; V: TRDV1; CDR3: CALGEPLGLPRYADTDKLIF; DNA: TGTGCTCTTGGGGAACCCTTAGGCCTTCCTCGGTACGCGGACACCGATAAACTCATCTTT
size: few; D: -; J: TRDJ1; V: TRDV2; CDR3: CACDTVLYTDKLIF; DNA: TGTGCCTGTGACACCGTGCTGTACACCGATAAACTCATCTTT
size: once; D: -; J: TRDJ1; V: TRDV2; CDR3: CAGDPIITDKLTF; DNA: TGTGCCGGTGACCCCATTATCACCGATAAACTCACCTTT
size: few; D: TRDD3; J: TRDJ1; V: TRDV2; CDR3: CACDTVGDTMPDKLIF; DNA: TGTGCCTGTGACACGGTGGGGGATACCATGCCCGATAAACTCATCTTT
size: -; D: TRDD3; J: TRDJ1; V: TRDV2; CDR3: CACDTGTSGGHTDKLIF; DNA: TGTGCCTGTGACACCGGTACGTCTGGGGGACACACCGATAAACTCATCTTT
size: -; D: TRDD3; J: TRDJ1; V: TRDV2; CDR3: CACDPLRRGGYANTDKLIF; DNA: TGTGCCTGTGACCCGCTAAGAAGAGGGGGATACGCCAACACCGATAAACTCATCTTT
size: few; D: -; J: TRDJ1; V: TRDV2; CDR3: CACDTVLAIQTDKLIF; DNA: TGTGCCTGTGACACCGTATTAGCGATACAGACCGATAAACTCATCTTT
size: few; D: TRDD3; J: TRDJ1; V: TRDV2; CDR3: CACDAVGGGYGFADKHIF; DNA: TGTGCCTGTGACGCCGTAGGTGGGGGATACGGTTTCGCCGATAAACACATCTTT
size: -; D: TRDD3; J: TRDJ1; V: TRDV2; CDR3: CACDTVSPRLGDTQTDKLIF; DNA: TGTGCCTGTGACACCGTTAGTCCCCGACTGGGGGATACGCAGACCGATAAACTCATCTTT
size: -; D: TRDD3; J: TRDJ2; V: TRAV29/DV5; CDR3: CAASGRRVLGDTLTPRTLTAQLFF; DNA: TGTGCAGCAAGCGGTAGGCGGGTGTTGGGGGATACACTGACCCCCCGAACTTTGACAGCACAACTCTTCTTT
size: -; D: TRDD3; J: TRDJ1; V: TRDV2; CDR3: CACDPVSGGYVSDKLIF; DNA: TGTGCCTGTGACCCCGTTTCCGGGGGATACGTTTCCGATAAACTCATCTTT
size: medium-sized; D: TRDD3; J: TRDJ1; V: TRDV2; CDR3: CACDTVRVLGEHPTDKLIF; DNA: TGTGCCTGTGACACCGTACGGGTACTGGGGGAACATCCGACCGATAAACTCATCTTT
size: -; D: -; J: TRDJ1; V: TRDV2; CDR3: CACDTITPYQVSTIMDDKLIF; DNA: TGTGCCTGTGACACCATTACACCTTACCAGGTGTCCACCATAATGGACGATAAACTCATCTTT
size: few; D: -; J: TRDJ1; V: TRDV1; CDR3: CALGELIPYQRPGKLIF; DNA: TGTGCTCTTGGGGAACTTATACCCTATCAACGACCCGGTAAACTCATCTTT
size: few; D: -; J: TRDJ1; V: TRDV2; CDR3: CACDKLGGTNTDKLIF; DNA: TGTGCCTGTGACAAGTTGGGGGGAACCAACACCGATAAACTCATCTTT
size: -; D: TRDD3; J: TRDJ1; V: TRDV2; CDR3: CACDGVLGASAPYTDKLIF; DNA: TGTGCCTGTGACGGGGTGCTGGGGGCCTCCGCTCCCTACACCGATAAACTCATCTTT
size: medium-sized; D: -; J: TRDJ2; V: TRDV2; CDR3: CACDTVGPLTLARGVTAQLFF; DNA: TGTGCCTGTGACACCGTGGGTCCTCTCACCCTAGCGCGGGGGGTTACAGCACAACTCTTCTTT
size: few; D: TRDD3; J: TRDJ1; V: TRDV2; CDR3: CACDTVGGGTGGPKYTDKLIF; DNA: TGTGCCTGTGACACCGTCGGAGGGGGTACTGGGGGTCCTAAGTACACCGATAAACTCATCTTT
size: -; D: TRDD3; J: TRDJ1; V: TRDV2; CDR3: CACDTLGGPNTLYTDKLIF; DNA: TGTGCCTGTGACACACTTGGGGGACCGAACACCTTGTACACCGATAAACTCATCTTT
size: few; D: -; J: TRDJ1; V: TRDV3; CDR3: CAFNREGTDKLIF; DNA: TGTGCCTTCAATCGGGAGGGTACCGATAAACTCATCTTT
size: -; D: TRDD3; J: TRDJ1; V: TRDV2; CDR3: CACDTVEGNWGPHTDKLIF; DNA: TGTGCCTGTGACACCGTTGAGGGGAACTGGGGGCCCCACACCGATAAACTCATCTTT
size: -; D: -; J: TRDJ1; V: TRDV2; CDR3: CACDTVRWGKEGVMYIDKLIF; DNA: TGTGCCTGTGACACCGTGAGGTGGGGCAAGGAGGGGGTTATGTACATCGATAAACTCATCTTT
size: few; D: TRDD3; J: TRDJ1; V: TRDV2; CDR3: CACDTGDGGYANGKLIF; DNA: TGTGCCTGTGACACCGGGGATGGGGGATACGCGAACGGTAAACTCATCTTT
size: few; D: -; J: TRDJ1; V: TRDV2; CDR3: CACDTLQFPHPGEVDKLIF; DNA: TGTGCCTGTGACACTCTTCAATTTCCCCACCCTGGGGAAGTCGATAAACTCATCTTT
size: -; D: TRDD3; J: TRDJ1; V: TRDV2; CDR3: CACDTLGDTATDKLIF; DNA: TGTGCCTGTGACACTTTAGGGGATACGGCCACCGATAAACTCATCTTT
size: once; D: TRDD3; J: TRDJ1; V: TRDV2; CDR3: CACDILGDSAKLIF; DNA: TGTGCCTGTGACATACTGGGGGATTCTGCTAAACTCATCTTT
size: -; D: TRDD3; J: TRDJ3; V: TRDV2; CDR3: CACDYWGGSSWDTRQMFF; DNA: TGTGCCTGTGACTACTGGGGGGGGAGCTCCTGGGACACCCGACAGATGTTTTTC
size: -; D: TRDD3; J: TRDJ1; V: TRDV1; CDR3: CAIGEKIGCTGGPYTDKLIF; DNA: TGTGCTATTGGGGAAAAGATCGGATGTACTGGGGGTCCCTACACCGATAAACTCATCTTT
size: -; D: TRDD3; J: TRDJ1; V: TRDV1; CDR3: CALGERIPLTAGLGVTRKLIF; DNA: TGTGCTCTTGGGGAACGGATCCCACTCACCGCGGGACTGGGGGTAACGCGTAAACTCATCTTT
size: -; D: TRDD3; J: TRDJ1; V: TRDV2; CDR3: CACDTVAGGGYYTDKLIF; DNA: TGTGCCTGTGACACCGTGGCTGGGGGGGGATATTACACCGATAAACTCATCTTT
size: -; D: -; J: TRDJ1; V: TRDV2; CDR3: CACDNLLGATDKLIF; DNA: TGTGCCTGTGACAACCTACTGGGTGCCACCGATAAACTCATCTTT
size: -; D: -; J: TRDJ1; V: TRDV2; CDR3: CACDPIRGTDKLIF; DNA: TGTGCCTGTGACCCGATACGGGGGACCGATAAACTCATCTTT
size: few; D: TRDD3; J: TRDJ1; V: TRDV2; CDR3: CACDTLRTGGYKGDKLIF; DNA: TGTGCCTGTGACACTTTACGTACTGGGGGATATAAAGGCGATAAACTCATCTTT
size: few; D: -; J: TRDJ1; V: TRDV2; CDR3: CACDPLFLISTGGGDKLIF; DNA: TGTGCCTGTGACCCACTCTTCCTAATCTCAACTGGGGGGGGCGATAAACTCATCTTT
size: few; D: -; J: TRDJ1; V: TRDV1; CDR3: CALGTPRAPYGGHYATLRYTDKLIF; DNA: TGTGCTCTTGGGACCCCCCGGGCCCCCTACGGAGGTCACTACGCTACACTTCGGTACACCGATAAACTCATCTTT
size: few; D: -; J: TRDJ1; V: TRDV2; CDR3: CACDTIGSWSTDKLIF; DNA: TGTGCCTGTGACACCATTGGCTCTTGGAGTACCGATAAACTCATCTTT
size: few; D: TRDD3; J: TRDJ1; V: TRDV2; CDR3: CACLHITGGPYTDKLIF; DNA: TGTGCCTGTCTTCATATTACTGGGGGGCCTTACACCGATAAACTCATCTTT
size: -; D: TRDD3; J: TRDJ1; V: TRDV2; CDR3: CACDKLGDTETDKLIF; DNA: TGTGCCTGTGACAAGCTGGGGGATACGGAGACCGATAAACTCATCTTT
size: -; D: -; J: TRDJ1; V: TRDV2; CDR3: CACDKLGAFTDKLIF; DNA: TGTGCCTGTGACAAGTTGGGGGCCTTCACCGATAAACTCATCTTT
size: few; D: TRDD3; J: TRDJ3; V: TRDV2; CDR3: CACDSVLGATSWDTRQMFF; DNA: TGTGCCTGTGACTCCGTACTGGGGGCCACCTCCTGGGACACCCGACAGATGTTTTTC
size: -; D: -; J: TRDJ3; V: TRDV2; CDR3: CACDTGRASSWDTRQMFF; DNA: TGTGCCTGTGACACAGGACGGGCGAGCTCCTGGGACACCCGACAGATGTTTTTC
size: -; D: TRDD3; J: TRDJ1; V: TRDV2; CDR3: CACEEVVLGDTLYTDKLIF; DNA: TGTGCCTGTGAGGAGGTAGTACTGGGGGATACGCTTTACACCGATAAACTCATCTTT
size: -; D: -; J: TRDJ1; V: TRDV2; CDR3: CAGEPLPRLGTDKLIF; DNA: TGTGCCGGGGAGCCACTACCCCGACTGGGAACCGATAAACTCATCTTT
size: -; D: TRDD2; J: TRDJ1; V: TRDV2; CDR3: CACDTVVPTSVDRRYTDKLIF; DNA: TGTGCCTGTGACACCGTCGTTCCTACCTCTGTTGATAGGCGTTACACCGATAAACTCATCTTT
size: -; D: TRDD3; J: TRDJ1; V: TRDV2; CDR3: CACDPLGDTEADKLIF; DNA: TGTGCCTGTGACCCACTGGGGGATACGGAGGCCGACAAACTCATCTTT
size: -; D: -; J: TRDJ1; V: TRDV2; CDR3: CAWDTMGGTETDKLIF; DNA: TGTGCCTGGGACACAATGGGGGGGACTGAAACCGATAAACTCATCTTT
size: few; D: -; J: TRDJ1; V: TRDV2; CDR3: CACDTVGPPGDKLIF; DNA: TGTGCCTGTGACACCGTGGGACCCCCCGGCGATAAACTCATCTTT
size: large; D: -; J: TRDJ1; V: TRDV2; CDR3: CACDTVPERGADKLIF; DNA: TGTGCCTGTGACACCGTTCCTGAGAGGGGCGCCGATAAACTCATCTTT
size: -; D: TRDD3; J: TRDJ1; V: TRDV2; CDR3: CACDTISYGLGDSGKLIF; DNA: TGTGCCTGTGACACGATTTCCTACGGGCTGGGGGATTCGGGGAAACTCATCTTT
size: medium-sized; D: TRDD3; J: TRDJ1; V: TRDV2; CDR3: CACDTPWGNITDKLIF; DNA: TGTGCCTGTGACACGCCCTGGGGGAATATCACCGATAAACTCATCTTT
size: -; D: TRDD3; J: TRDJ1; V: TRDV2; CDR3: CACDPVLGARSSYTDKLIF; DNA: TGTGCCTGTGACCCGGTACTGGGGGCCCGTTCGAGCTACACCGATAAACTCATCTTT
size: few; D: TRDD3; J: TRDJ1; V: TRDV2; CDR3: CACDPLGDVDKLIF; DNA: TGTGCCTGTGACCCGCTGGGGGACGTCGATAAACTCATCTTT
size: few; D: -; J: TRDJ1; V: TRDV2; CDR3: CACDTVGGPESMYTDKLIF; DNA: TGTGCCTGTGACACCGTGGGGGGACCCGAGTCCATGTACACCGATAAACTCATCTTT
size: -; D: TRDD3; J: TRDJ1; V: TRDV2; CDR3: CACDCRLGETITDKLIF; DNA: TGTGCCTGTGACTGTAGACTGGGGGAGACGATCACCGATAAACTCATCTTT
size: -; D: TRDD3; J: TRDJ2; V: TRDV2; CDR3: CACDKVGDTPSTAQLFF; DNA: TGTGCCTGTGACAAGGTGGGGGATACTCCTTCGACAGCACAACTCTTCTTT
size: -; D: TRDD3; J: TRDJ1; V: TRDV2; CDR3: CACDTIQTGGYTSSADKIIF; DNA: TGTGCCTGTGACACGATCCAAACTGGGGGATACACCAGTAGCGCCGATAAAATCATCTTT
size: few; D: TRDD3; J: TRDJ1; V: TRDV2; CDR3: CACDTVGTGGFPEGDKLIF; DNA: TGTGCCTGTGACACCGTAGGCACTGGGGGATTCCCCGAGGGCGATAAACTCATCTTT
size: -; D: TRDD3; J: TRDJ1; V: TRDV2; CDR3: CACDTLGTGGTYTDKLIF; DNA: TGTGCCTGTGACACCTTGGGTACTGGGGGCACGTACACCGATAAACTCATCTTT
size: -; D: TRDD3; J: TRDJ4; V: TRDV1; CDR3: CALWEPPERLGDLTPARPLIF; DNA: TGTGCTCTTTGGGAACCGCCGGAACGTCTGGGGGATCTTACTCCCGCCAGACCCCTGATCTTT